This entry describes one T cell receptor (beta chain). Its cognate antigen is unknown. These data are taken from a study of cytomegalovirus exposure and HLA in healthy donors. Study context: In an earlier analysis, around 120 million unique TCR beta sequences were found from about 179 million T cells. Study observations and caveats: Several of the most significant clusters were apparently associated with common viral pathogens in a later analysis. Accurate prediction of most subjects' HLA-A and HLA-B alleles from TCR beta sequences was reported.

Germline V gene sequence: CDR1 MDHEN, CDR2 SYDVKM. The CDR3 contains 14 residues. The V and J ends lost 7 bases and 1 base respectively, with 13 bases between them. The PCR employed 60 Vbeta primers together with 13 Jbeta primers. Generated by immunoSEQ multiplex PCR, the TCRdb table keeps only in-frame clones and is missing some. The sample totals 100,000 to 150,000 clones. Nominal health characterized the donors when sampled, though unrecorded immune exposures were likely. Sequencing was performed on PBMCs. The chain combines TRBV28 with TRBJ1-2, with D perhaps matching TRBD1 (6 bases). The TCR sequence derives from a man younger than 35 in good health and CMV-seronegative. CDR3 sequence reads: CASNDGQLNYGYTF. The CDR3 nucleotides read TGTGCCAGCAACGATGGACAGCTTAACTATGGCTACACCTTC.